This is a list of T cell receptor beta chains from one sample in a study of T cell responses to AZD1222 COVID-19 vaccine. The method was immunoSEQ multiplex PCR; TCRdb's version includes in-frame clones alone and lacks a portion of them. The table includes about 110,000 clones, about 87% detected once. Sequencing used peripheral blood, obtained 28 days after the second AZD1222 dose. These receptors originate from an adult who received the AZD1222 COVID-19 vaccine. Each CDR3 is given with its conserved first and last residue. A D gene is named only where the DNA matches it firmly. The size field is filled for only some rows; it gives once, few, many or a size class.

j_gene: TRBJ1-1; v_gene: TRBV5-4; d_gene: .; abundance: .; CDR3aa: CASSSAQGSTEAFF; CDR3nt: TGTGCCAGCAGCTCGGCCCAGGGGAGCACTGAAGCTTTCTTT
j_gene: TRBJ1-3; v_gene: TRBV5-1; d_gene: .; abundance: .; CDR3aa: CASSLVGGRNTIYF; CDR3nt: TGCGCCAGCAGCTTGGTGGGGGGACGAAACACCATATATTTT
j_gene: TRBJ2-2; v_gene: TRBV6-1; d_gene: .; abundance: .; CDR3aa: CASSEALTSNTGELFF; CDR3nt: TGTGCCAGCAGTGAAGCTCTTACATCGAACACCGGGGAGCTGTTTTTT
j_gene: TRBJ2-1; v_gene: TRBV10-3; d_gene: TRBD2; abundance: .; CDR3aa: CAISESTSKGFFEQFF; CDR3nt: TGTGCCATCAGTGAGTCGACTAGCAAAGGCTTTTTTGAGCAGTTCTTC
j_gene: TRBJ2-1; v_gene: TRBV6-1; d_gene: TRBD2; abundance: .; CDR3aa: CASSESSGGYNEQFF; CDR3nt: TGTGCCAGCAGTGAAAGTAGCGGGGGCTACAATGAGCAGTTCTTC
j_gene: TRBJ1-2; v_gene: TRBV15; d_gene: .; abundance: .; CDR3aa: CATSRDRTAYGYTF; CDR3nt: TGTGCCACCAGCAGAGATAGGACAGCCTATGGCTACACCTTC
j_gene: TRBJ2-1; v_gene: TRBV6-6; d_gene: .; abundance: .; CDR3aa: CASSLYVDWSSYNEQFF; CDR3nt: TGTGCCAGCAGTCTATACGTGGACTGGAGCTCCTACAATGAGCAGTTCTTC
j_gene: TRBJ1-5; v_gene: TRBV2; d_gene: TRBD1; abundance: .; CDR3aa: CASKQGNNNQPQHF; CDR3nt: TGTGCCAGCAAACAGGGGAATAACAATCAGCCCCAGCATTTT
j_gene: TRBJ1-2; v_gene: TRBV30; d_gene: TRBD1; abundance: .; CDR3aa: CAGRWRTGGYGYTF; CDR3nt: TGTGCCGGGCGATGGAGGACAGGGGGCTATGGCTACACCTTC
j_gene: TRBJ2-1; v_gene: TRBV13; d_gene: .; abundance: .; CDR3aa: CASSPGSYEQFF; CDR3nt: TGTGCCAGCAGCCCCGGGAGCTATGAGCAGTTCTTC
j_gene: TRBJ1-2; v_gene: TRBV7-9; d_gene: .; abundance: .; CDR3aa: CASSLAAIYYGYTF; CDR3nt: TGTGCCAGCAGCTTAGCAGCGATTTACTATGGCTACACCTTC
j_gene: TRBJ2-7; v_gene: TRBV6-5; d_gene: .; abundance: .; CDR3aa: CASSYLRAGQYF; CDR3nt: TGTGCCAGCAGTTACCTCCGAGCCGGGCAGTACTTC
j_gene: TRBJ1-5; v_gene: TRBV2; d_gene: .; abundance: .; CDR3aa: CASSPSLEPQHF; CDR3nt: TGTGCCAGCAGTCCCTCCTTGGAGCCCCAGCATTTT
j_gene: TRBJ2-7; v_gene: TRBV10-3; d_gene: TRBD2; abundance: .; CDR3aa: CAISVTSGRAGEQYF; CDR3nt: TGTGCCATCAGTGTAACTAGCGGGAGGGCCGGTGAGCAGTACTTC
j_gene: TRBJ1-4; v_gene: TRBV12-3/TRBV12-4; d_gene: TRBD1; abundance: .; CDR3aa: CASSGQGAEKLFF; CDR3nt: TGTGCCAGCAGTGGACAGGGGGCTGAAAAACTGTTTTTT
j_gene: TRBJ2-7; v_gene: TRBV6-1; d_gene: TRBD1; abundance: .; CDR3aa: CASSEPGQGSYEQYF; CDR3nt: TGTGCCAGCAGTGAACCGGGACAGGGGTCCTACGAGCAGTACTTC
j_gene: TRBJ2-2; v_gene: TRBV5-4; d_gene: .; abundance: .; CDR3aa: CASKVIDTGELFF; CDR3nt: TGTGCCAGCAAAGTAATAGATACCGGGGAGCTGTTTTTT
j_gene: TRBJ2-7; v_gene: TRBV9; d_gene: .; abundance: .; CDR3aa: CASSVTDSPYEQYF; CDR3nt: TGTGCCAGCAGCGTGACAGACTCCCCCTACGAGCAGTACTTC
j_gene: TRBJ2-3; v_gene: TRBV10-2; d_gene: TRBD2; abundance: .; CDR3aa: CASSATSGVTDTQYF; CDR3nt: TGCGCCAGCAGTGCGACTAGCGGAGTCACAGATACGCAGTATTTT
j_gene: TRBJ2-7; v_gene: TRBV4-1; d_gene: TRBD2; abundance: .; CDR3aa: CASSQGTSLRNEQYF; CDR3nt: TGCGCCAGCAGCCAAGGGACTAGCCTCCGGAACGAGCAGTACTTC
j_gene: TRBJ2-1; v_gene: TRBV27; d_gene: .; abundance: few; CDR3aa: CASSLNLGNEQFF; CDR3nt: TGTGCCAGCAGTTTAAATCTCGGCAATGAGCAGTTCTTC
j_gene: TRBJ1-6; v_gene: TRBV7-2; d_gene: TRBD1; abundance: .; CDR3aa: CASRGTGWNSPLHF; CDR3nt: TGTGCCAGCAGGGGGACAGGGTGGAATTCACCCCTCCACTTT
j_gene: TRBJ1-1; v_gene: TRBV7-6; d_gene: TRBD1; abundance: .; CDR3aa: CASSLLRDSSTFF; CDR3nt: TGTGCCAGCAGCCTACTGCGGGACAGCTCAACTTTCTTT
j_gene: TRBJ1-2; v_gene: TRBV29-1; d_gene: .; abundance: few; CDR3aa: CSVEVTDYGYTF; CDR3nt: TGCAGCGTTGAGGTGACAGACTATGGCTACACCTTC
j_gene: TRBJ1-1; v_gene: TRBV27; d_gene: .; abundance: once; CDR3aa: CASSLFDPMTANTEAFF; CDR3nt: TGTGCCAGCAGTTTATTCGATCCTATGACAGCGAACACTGAAGCTTTCTTT
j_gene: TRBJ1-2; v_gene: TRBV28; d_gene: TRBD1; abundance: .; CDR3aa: CASSPGQGDGGYTF; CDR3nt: TGTGCCAGCAGCCCCGGACAGGGGGATGGTGGCTACACCTTC
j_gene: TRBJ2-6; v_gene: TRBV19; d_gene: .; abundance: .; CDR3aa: CASSMTGANVLTF; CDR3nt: TGTGCCAGTAGTATGACTGGGGCCAACGTCCTGACTTTC
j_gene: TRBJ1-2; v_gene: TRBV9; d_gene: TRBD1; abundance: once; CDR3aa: CASSVDTGTANYGYTF; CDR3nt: TGTGCCAGCAGCGTCGACACCGGGACAGCTAACTATGGCTACACCTTC
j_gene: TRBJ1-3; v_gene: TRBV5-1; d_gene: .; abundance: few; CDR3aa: CASSFSQGDTIYF; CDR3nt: TGCGCCAGCAGCTTCTCTCAGGGAGACACCATATATTTT
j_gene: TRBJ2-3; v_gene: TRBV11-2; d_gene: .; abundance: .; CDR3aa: CASSQTIDTQYF; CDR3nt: TGTGCCAGCAGCCAGACCATTGATACGCAGTATTTT
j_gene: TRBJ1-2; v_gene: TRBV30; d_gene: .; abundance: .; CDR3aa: CAWSLGGVDYGYTF; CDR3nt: TGTGCCTGGAGTCTTGGGGGAGTGGACTATGGCTACACCTTC
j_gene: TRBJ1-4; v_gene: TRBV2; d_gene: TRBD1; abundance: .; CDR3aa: CASSAQGQGEKLFF; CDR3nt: TGTGCCAGCAGCGCACAGGGGCAGGGTGAAAAACTGTTTTTT
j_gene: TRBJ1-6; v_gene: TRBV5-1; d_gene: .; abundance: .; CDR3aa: CASSFGSENSPLHF; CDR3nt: TGCGCCAGCAGCTTCGGGAGCGAAAATTCACCCCTCCACTTT
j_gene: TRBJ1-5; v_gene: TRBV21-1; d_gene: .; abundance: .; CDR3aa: CASSARVGQKNQPQHF; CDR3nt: TGTGCCAGCAGCGCCCGAGTGGGACAGAAAAATCAGCCCCAGCATTTT
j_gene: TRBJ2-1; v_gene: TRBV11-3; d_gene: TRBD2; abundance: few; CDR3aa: CASSLDQGGSASYNEQFF; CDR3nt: TGTGCCAGCAGCTTAGATCAAGGCGGGAGCGCCTCCTACAATGAGCAGTTCTTC
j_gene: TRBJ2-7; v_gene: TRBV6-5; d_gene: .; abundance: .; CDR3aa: CASSLDSPSYEQYF; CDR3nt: TGTGCCAGCAGTCTGGACAGCCCTTCCTACGAGCAGTACTTC
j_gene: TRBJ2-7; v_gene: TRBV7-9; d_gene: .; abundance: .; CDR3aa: CASSLNRAGAYEQYF; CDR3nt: TGTGCCAGCAGCTTAAACCGGGCCGGCGCCTACGAGCAGTACTTC
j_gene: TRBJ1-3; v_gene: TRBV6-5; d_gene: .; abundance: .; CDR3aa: CASTNTFSGNTIYF; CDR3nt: TGTGCCAGCACCAACACGTTCTCTGGAAACACCATATATTTT
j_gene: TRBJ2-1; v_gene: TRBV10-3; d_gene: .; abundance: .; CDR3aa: CAISAGQGRYNEQFF; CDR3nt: TGTGCAATCAGTGCGGGGCAGGGAAGGTACAATGAGCAGTTCTTC
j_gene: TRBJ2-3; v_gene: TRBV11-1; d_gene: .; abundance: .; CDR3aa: CATRRIRQVADTQYF; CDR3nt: TGTGCCACCCGACGAATCAGGCAGGTCGCAGATACGCAGTATTTT
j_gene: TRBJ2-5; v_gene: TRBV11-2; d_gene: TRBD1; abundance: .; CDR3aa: CASTWTGANQETQYF; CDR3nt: TGTGCCAGCACTTGGACAGGGGCCAACCAAGAGACCCAGTACTTC
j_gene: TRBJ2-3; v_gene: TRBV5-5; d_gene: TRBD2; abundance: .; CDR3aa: CASSLDGAAGGPDTQYF; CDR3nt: TGTGCCAGCAGCTTGGATGGGGCAGCGGGAGGTCCAGATACGCAGTATTTT
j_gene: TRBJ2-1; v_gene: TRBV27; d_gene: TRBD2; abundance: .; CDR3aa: CASSLASGSYNEQFF; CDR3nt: TGTGCCAGCAGTTTAGCTAGCGGGAGCTACAATGAGCAGTTCTTC
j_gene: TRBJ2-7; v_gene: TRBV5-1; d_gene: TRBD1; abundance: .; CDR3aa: CASSSGQGLHEQYF; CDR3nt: TGCGCCAGCAGCTCTGGACAGGGTCTCCACGAGCAGTACTTC
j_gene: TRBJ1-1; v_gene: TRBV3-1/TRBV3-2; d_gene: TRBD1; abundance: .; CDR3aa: CASSGQGANTEAFF; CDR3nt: TGTGCCAGCAGCGGGCAGGGGGCGAACACTGAAGCTTTCTTT
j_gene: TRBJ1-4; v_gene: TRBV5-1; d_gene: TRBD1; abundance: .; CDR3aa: CASRTQGAGTNEKLFF; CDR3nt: TGCGCCAGCAGGACTCAGGGGGCGGGAACTAATGAAAAACTGTTTTTT
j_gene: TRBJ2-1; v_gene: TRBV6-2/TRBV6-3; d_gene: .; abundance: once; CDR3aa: CASSYLATNEQFF; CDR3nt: TGTGCCAGCAGTTACCTAGCGACCAATGAGCAGTTCTTC
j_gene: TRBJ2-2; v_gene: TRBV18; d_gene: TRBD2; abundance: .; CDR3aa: CASSPGLAGEAGELFF; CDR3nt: TGTGCCAGCTCACCGGGACTAGCGGGAGAGGCCGGGGAGCTGTTTTTT
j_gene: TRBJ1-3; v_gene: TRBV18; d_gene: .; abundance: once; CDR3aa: CASSPEHAGNTIYF; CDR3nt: TGTGCCAGCTCACCAGAGCACGCGGGAAACACCATATATTTT
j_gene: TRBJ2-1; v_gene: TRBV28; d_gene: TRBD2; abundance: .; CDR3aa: CASSLDSGTSYNEQFF; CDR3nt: TGTGCCAGCAGTTTAGACAGCGGGACCTCCTACAATGAGCAGTTCTTC
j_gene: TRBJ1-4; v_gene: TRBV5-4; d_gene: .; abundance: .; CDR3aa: CASSLAGFNEKLFF; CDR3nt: TGTGCCAGCAGCTTGGCGGGGTTTAATGAAAAACTGTTTTTT
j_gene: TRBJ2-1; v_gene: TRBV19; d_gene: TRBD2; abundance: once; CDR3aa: CASSMWGGTSENEQFF; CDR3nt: TGTGCCAGTAGTATGTGGGGGGGGACTAGCGAGAATGAGCAGTTCTTC
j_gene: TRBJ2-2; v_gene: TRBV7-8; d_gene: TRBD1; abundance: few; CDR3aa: CASSPDRGPGELFF; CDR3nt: TGTGCCAGCAGCCCGGACAGGGGGCCCGGGGAGCTGTTTTTT
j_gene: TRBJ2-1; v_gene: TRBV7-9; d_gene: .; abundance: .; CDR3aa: CASSSGNEQFF; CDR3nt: TGTGCCAGCAGCTCCGGTAATGAGCAGTTCTTC
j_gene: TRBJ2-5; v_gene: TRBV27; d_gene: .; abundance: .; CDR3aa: CASSFWGGGVQETQYF; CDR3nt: TGTGCCAGCAGTTTCTGGGGAGGTGGGGTCCAAGAGACCCAGTACTTC
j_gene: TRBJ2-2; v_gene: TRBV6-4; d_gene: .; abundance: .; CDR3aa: CASSERGMPNTGELFF; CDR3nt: TGTGCCAGCAGTGAAAGAGGGATGCCGAACACCGGGGAGCTGTTTTTT
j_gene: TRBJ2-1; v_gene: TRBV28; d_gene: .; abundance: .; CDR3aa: CASSLTGREQFF; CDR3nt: TGTGCCAGCAGTTTAACGGGACGAGAGCAGTTCTTC